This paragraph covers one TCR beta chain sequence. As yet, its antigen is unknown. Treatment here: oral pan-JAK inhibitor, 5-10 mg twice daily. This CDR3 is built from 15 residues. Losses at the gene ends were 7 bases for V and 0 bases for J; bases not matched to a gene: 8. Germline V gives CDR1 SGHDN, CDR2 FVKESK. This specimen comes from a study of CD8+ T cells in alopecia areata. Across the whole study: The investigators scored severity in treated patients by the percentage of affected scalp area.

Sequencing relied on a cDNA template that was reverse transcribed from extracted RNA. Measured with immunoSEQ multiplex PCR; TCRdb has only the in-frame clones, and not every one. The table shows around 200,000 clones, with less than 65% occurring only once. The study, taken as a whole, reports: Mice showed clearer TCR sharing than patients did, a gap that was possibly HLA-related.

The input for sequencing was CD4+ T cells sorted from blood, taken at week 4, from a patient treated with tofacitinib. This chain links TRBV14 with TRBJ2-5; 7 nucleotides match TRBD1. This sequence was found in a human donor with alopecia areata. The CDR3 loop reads CASKGDSLYQETQYF. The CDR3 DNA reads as TGTGCCAGCAAGGGGGACAGTTTGTACCAAGAGACCCAGTACTTC.